Sequencing of this TCR beta chain was carried out in a study of PD-1 blockade in classical Hodgkin lymphoma (dated by TCRdb to 2018 to 2020). About the study as a whole: Nivolumab dosing was 3 mg/kg intravenously every 2 weeks, continuing until either disease progression or unacceptable toxicity. To define a peripheral blood immune signature of response to PD-1 blockade in classical Hodgkin lymphoma, the study combined TCR beta sequencing with CyTOF. The investigation overall reported the following: A significant rise by C4D1 was seen in CD4+ but not CD8+ TCR diversity (p=0.0027 vs p=0.16), with the rise being most apparent in complete responders (p=0.02). Patients starting nivolumab less than 1 year after ASCT had lower diversity and were excluded from later analyses to avoid confounding by immune reconstitution. Among trial patients, those achieving complete response had baseline diversity similar to that of newly diagnosed patients, while diversity was significantly lower in partial responders and progressors. Baseline TCR diversity was reported to be lower in newly diagnosed patients than in healthy donors and to be lower still in relapsed/refractory patients. The study was restricted to a single clinical trial cohort, and the causes of repertoire differences, possibly disease activity or prior therapy, were left undefined.

Reading the label with the study, this specimen's time point is: cycle 2 day 1 (C2D1) of nivolumab. Every trial patient had relapsed following autologous stem cell transplantation, and prior brentuximab vedotin exposure was what differed among cohorts A, B and C. The trial cohort included some 53 patients with relapsed/refractory classical Hodgkin lymphoma, and each patient had a best overall response of complete response, partial response or progressive disease. In the multi-cohort phase II CheckMate 205 trial, trial patients received single-agent nivolumab. An independent review committee assessed best overall response using the 2007 International Working Group response criteria. Trial PBMCs were obtained immediately prior to nivolumab initiation (C1D1) and on therapy at cycle 2 day 1 and cycle 4 day 1. Peripheral blood was collected in 8 mL Vacutainer Cell Preparation Tubes, from which PBMCs were isolated by centrifugation and then cryopreserved.

About this clone itself: Its cognate antigen has yet to be identified. No base quality information exists; no much larger clone differs at one position.

Genomic DNA was isolated using the Qiagen DNeasy kit from unsorted PBMCs as well as from negatively selected CD4+ and CD8+ fractions. Using primers that anneal to V and J segments, immunoSEQ multiplex PCR amplified the TCR beta CDR3 regions. A synthetic immune receptor repertoire was used to minimize amplification bias, and remaining bias was computationally removed after sequencing. The authors' pipeline ran thus. Repertoire diversity was quantified as the Shannon entropy index using custom Python scripts. Unsorted, CD4+ and CD8+ repertoires were analyzed separately, except for combined analyses in which CD4+ and CD8+ sequences were merged in silico. Clonal expansion was defined as at least a 2-fold frequency increase after treatment relative to C1D1, with a pseudocount of 0.5 for undetected baseline clones. Singleton clones were defined as clones with 0 or 1 copy at C1D1, and non-singleton clones were defined as clones with 2 or more copies. By matching protein sequences in sorted samples from the same patient, clones expanded in unsorted samples were annotated as CD4+, CD8+ or unknown. Wilcoxon tests on paired samples were used to test diversity changes from C1D1 to C4D1. The source is immuneACCESS, and TCRdb retained only in-frame sequences with V and J called. Part of the clones is not carried over; for the studies checked, unresolved V genes explain less than half of this, and the remainder is unexplained. The V and J calls and the clone size are those of that table, but D and trimming were determined from the DNA. In all, the sample holds tens of thousands of clones, and just over 70% of those were seen once. The leading ten clones occupy less than 4.5% of the sample.

CDR1 and CDR2 (SGHRS, YFSETQ) derive from the germline V gene. The CDR3 starts with the cysteine, ends with the phenylalanine, and has 15 residues. The sequence is cut down to CDR3 DNA, 45 bases in frame from base 1. Cut back by 2 bases and 4 bases, the V and J ends lie 12 bases apart. Here the chain combines TRBV5-1 and TRBJ1-4, with no confident D gene call. This TCR was sampled from a human donor with classical Hodgkin lymphoma. The input for sequencing was peripheral blood mononuclear cells (PBMCs), taken before the second cycle of nivolumab. The DNA is as follows: TGCGCCAGCAGCTTTTCAGGCGGTGATAATGAAAAACTGTTTTTT. It codes for CASSFSGGDNEKLFF.